This record looks at one T cell receptor (beta chain) sequence and its context. Antigen: not known. Investigators sorted PBMCs to obtain both CD4+ and CD8+ T cells. This specimen belongs to a study of CD8+ T cells in alopecia areata. Notes on the study in general: Clonality exceeded that of normal scalp in lesional scalp, most notably in alopecia totalis/universalis. Patients showed less clear TCR sequence sharing than mice, possibly partly because of HLA diversity. Normal skin's resident alphabeta T cells are sequenced alongside lesional scalp T cells.

Extraction of RNA preceded its reverse transcription into cDNA, which served as the sequencing template. Sequenced by immunoSEQ multiplex PCR; TCRdb stores in-frame clones only, minus some. The data hold 140,000 to 150,000 clones, with approximately 65% observed a single time. Material: CD8+ T cells sorted from blood. The sequence derives from a human donor in good health.

CDR3 coding DNA: TGCAGCGTTGTTGGGGAAGGGGGACGACCTGGAAACACCATATATTTT. It is translated as CSVVGEGGRPGNTIYF. This rearrangement joins TRBV29-1 to TRBJ1-3; TRBD1 is a possible D gene (6 bases). The germline V gene encodes CDR1 SQVTM and CDR2 ANQGSEA. This CDR3 has 16 residues. The germline V and J ends were trimmed by 4 bases and 2 bases, with 18 bases remaining between them.